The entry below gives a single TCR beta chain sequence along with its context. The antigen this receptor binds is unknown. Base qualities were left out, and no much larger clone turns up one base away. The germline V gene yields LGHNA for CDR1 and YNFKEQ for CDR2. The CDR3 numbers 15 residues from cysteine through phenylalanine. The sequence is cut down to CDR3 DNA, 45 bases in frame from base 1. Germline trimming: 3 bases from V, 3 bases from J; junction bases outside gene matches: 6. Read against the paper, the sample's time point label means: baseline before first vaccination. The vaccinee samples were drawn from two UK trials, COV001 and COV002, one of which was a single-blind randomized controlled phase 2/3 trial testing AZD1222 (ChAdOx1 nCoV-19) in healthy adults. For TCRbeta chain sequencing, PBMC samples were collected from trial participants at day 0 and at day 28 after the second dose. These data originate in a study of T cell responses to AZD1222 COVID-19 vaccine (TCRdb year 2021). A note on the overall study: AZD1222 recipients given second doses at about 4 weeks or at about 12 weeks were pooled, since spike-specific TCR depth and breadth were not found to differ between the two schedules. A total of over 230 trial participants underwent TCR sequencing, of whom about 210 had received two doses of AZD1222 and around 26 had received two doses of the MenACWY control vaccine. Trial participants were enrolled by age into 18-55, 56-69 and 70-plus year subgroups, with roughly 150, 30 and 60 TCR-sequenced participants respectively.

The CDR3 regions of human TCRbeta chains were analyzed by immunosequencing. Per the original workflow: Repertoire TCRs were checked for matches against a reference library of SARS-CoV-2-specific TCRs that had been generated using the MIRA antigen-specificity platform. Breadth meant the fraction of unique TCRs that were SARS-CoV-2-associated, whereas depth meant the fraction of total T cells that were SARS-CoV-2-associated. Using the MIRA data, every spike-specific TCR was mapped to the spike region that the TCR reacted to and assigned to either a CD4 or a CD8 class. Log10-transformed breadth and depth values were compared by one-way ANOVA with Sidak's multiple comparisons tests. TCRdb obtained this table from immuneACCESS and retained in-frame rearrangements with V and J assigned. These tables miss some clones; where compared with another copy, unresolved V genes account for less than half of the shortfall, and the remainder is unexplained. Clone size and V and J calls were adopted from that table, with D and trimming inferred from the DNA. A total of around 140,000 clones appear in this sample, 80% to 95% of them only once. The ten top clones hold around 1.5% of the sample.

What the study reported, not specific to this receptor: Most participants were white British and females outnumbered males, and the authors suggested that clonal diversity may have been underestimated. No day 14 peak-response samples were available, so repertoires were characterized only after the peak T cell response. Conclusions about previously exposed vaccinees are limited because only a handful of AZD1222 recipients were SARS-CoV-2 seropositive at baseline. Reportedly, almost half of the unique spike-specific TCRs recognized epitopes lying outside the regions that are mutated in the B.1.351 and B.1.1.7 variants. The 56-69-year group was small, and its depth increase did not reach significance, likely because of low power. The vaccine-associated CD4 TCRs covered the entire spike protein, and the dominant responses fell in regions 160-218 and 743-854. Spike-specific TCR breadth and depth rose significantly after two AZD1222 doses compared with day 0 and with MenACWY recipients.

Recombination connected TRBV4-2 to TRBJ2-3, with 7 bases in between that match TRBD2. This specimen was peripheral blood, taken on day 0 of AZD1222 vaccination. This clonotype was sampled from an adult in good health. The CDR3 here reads CASSQGGSTTDTQYF. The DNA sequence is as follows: TGTGCCAGCAGCCAGGGCGGGAGTACGACAGATACGCAGTATTTT.